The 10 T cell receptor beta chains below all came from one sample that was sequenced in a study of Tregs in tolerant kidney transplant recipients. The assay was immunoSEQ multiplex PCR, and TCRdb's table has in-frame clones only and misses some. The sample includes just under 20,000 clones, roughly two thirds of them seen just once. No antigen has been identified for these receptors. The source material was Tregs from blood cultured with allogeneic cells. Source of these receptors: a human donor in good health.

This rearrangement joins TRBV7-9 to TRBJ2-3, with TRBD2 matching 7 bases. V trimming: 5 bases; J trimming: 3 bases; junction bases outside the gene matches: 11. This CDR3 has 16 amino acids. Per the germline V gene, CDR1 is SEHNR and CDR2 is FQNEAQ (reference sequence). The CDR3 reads CASSPPDGRLTDTQYF. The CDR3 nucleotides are TGTGCCAGCAGCCCCCCTGACGGGAGGTTGACAGATACGCAGTATTTT.

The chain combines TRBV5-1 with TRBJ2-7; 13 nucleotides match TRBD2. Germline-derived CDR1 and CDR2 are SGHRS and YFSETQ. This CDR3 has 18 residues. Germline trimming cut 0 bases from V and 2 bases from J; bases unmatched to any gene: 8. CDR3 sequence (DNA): TGCGCCAGCAGCTTGGAACGGACGGGACTAGCGGGGACCTACGAGCAGTACTTC. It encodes CASSLERTGLAGTYEQYF.

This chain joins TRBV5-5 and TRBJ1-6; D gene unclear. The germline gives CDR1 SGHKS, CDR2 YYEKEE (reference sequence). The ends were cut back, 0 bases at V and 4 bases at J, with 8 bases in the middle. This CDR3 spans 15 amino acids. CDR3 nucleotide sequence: TGTGCCAGCAGCTTGGCGGGCAGGTATAATTCACCCCTCCACTTT. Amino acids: CASSLAGRYNSPLHF.

As DNA, the CDR3 is TGCGCCGCCACCCCAGCGGTCCAAGAGACCCAGTACTTC. It specifies CAATPAVQETQYF. The chain joins TRBV23-1 to TRBJ2-5; TRBD2 is a possible D gene (5 bases). TRBV23-1 is an open reading frame, and its role is uncertain. The CDR3 consists of 13 residues. Trimming removed 11 bases at V and 1 base at J, with 14 bases between.

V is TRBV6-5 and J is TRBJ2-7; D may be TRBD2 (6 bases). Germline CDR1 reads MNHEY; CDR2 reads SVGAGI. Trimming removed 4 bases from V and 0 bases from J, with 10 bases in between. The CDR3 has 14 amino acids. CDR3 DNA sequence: TGTGCCAGCAGTTTTCGACTAGACTCCTACGAGCAGTACTTC. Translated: CASSFRLDSYEQYF.

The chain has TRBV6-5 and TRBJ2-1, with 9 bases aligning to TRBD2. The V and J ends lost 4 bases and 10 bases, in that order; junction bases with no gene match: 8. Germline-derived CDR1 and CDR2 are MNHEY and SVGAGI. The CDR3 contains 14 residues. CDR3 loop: CASSWGLAGVEQFF. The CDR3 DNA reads TGTGCCAGCAGTTGGGGCTTAGCGGGAGTGGAGCAGTTCTTC.

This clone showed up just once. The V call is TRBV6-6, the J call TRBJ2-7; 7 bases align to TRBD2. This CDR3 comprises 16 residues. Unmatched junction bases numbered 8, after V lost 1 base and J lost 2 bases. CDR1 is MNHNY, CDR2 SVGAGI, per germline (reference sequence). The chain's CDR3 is CASSYFPGRMAYEQYF. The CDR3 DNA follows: TGTGCCAGCAGTTACTTCCCCGGGAGGATGGCCTACGAGCAGTACTTC.

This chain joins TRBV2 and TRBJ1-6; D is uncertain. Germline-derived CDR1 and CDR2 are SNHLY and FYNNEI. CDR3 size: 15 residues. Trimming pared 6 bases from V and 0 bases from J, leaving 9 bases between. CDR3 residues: CASRVLSSYNSPLHF. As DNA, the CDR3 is TGTGCCAGCAGAGTCCTGAGCTCCTATAATTCACCCCTCCACTTT.

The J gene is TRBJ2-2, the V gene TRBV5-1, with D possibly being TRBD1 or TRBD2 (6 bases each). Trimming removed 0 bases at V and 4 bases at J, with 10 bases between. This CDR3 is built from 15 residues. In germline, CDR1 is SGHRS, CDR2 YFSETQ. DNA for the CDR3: TGCGCCAGCAGCTTGGCACAGGGAGGCACCGGGGAGCTGTTTTTT. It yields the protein CASSLAQGGTGELFF. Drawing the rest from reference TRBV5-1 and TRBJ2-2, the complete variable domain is KAGVTQTPRYLIKTRGQQVTLSCSPISGHRSVSWYQQTPGQGLQFLFEYFSETQRNKGNFPGRFSGRQFSNSRSEMNVSTLELGDSALYLCASSLAQGGTGELFFGEGSRLTVL.

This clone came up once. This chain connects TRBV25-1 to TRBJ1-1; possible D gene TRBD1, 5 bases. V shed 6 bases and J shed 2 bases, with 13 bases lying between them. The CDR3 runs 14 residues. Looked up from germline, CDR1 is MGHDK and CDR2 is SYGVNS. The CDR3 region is CASREGVGNTEAFF. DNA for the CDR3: TGTGCCAGCAGGGAAGGGGTTGGAAACACTGAAGCTTTCTTT.